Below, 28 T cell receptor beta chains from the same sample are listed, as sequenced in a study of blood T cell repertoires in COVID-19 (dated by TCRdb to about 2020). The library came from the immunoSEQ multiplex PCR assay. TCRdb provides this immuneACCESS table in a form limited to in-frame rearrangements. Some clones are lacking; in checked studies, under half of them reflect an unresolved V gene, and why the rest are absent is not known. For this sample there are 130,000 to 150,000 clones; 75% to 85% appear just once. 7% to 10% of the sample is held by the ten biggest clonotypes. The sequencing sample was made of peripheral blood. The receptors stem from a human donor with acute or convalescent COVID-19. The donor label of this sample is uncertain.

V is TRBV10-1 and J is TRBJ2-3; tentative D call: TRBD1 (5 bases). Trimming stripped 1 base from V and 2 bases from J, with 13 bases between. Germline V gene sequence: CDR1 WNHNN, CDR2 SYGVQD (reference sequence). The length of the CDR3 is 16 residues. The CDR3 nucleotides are TGCGCCAGCAGTGAGTTTATTCAGGGCCTCACAGATACGCAGTATTTT. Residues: CASSEFIQGLTDTQYF.

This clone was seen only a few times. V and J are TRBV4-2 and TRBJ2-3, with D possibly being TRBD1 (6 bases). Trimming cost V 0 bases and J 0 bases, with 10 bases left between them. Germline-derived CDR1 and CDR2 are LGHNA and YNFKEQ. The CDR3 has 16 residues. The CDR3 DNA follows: TGTGCCAGCAGCCAAGACGGACAGACTAGCACAGATACGCAGTATTTT. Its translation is CASSQDGQTSTDTQYF.

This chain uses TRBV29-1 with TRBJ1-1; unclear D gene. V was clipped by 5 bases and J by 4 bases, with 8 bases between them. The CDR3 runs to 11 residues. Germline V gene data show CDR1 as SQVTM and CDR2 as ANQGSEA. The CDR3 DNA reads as TGCAGCGTTAGGGAGGGCACTGAAGCTTTCTTT. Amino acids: CSVREGTEAFF.

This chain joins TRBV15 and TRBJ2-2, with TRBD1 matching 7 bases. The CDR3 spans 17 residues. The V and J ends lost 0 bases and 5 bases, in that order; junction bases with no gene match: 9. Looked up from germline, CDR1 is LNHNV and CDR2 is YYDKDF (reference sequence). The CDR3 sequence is CATSRDRVRGRTGELFF. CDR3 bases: TGTGCCACCAGCAGAGATAGGGTTAGGGGGCGGACCGGGGAGCTGTTTTTT.

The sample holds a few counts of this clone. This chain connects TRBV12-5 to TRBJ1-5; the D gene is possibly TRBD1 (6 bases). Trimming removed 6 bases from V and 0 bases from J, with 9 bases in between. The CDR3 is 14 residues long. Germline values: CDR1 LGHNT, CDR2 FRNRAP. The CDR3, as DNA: TGTGCTAGTGGCCGGGACATTAGCAATCAGCCCCAGCATTTT. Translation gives CASGRDISNQPQHF.

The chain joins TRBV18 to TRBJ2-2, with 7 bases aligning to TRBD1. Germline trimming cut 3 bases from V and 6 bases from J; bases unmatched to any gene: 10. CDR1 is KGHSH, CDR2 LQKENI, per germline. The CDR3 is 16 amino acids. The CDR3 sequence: CASSPASDRVAGELFF. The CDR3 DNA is TGTGCCAGCTCACCGGCCTCCGACAGGGTAGCCGGGGAGCTGTTTTTT. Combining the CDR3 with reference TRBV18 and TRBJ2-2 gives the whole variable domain NAGVMQNPRHLVRRRGQEARLRCSPMKGHSHVYWYRQLPEEGLKFMVYLQKENIIDESGMPKERFSAEFPKEGPSILRIQQVVRGDSAAYFCASSPASDRVAGELFFGEGSRLTVL.

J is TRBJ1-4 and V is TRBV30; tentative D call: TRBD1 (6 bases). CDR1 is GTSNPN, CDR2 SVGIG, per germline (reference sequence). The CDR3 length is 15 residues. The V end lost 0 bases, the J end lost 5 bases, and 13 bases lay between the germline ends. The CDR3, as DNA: TGTGCCTGGAGTGTACGGGACACACTAAATGAAAAACTGTTTTTT. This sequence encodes CAWSVRDTLNEKLFF.

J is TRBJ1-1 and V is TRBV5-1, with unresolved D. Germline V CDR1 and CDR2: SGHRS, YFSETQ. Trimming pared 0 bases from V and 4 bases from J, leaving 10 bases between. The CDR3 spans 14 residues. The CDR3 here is CASSLGSEGTEAFF. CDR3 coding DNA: TGCGCCAGCAGCTTGGGGTCGGAGGGCACTGAAGCTTTCTTT.

The chain's CDR3 is CASSPYSNQPQHF. CDR3 nucleotides: TGTGCCAGCAGCCCCTATAGCAATCAGCCCCAGCATTTT. This chain uses TRBV7-9 with TRBJ1-5; D gene unclear. Trimming cost V 5 bases and J 0 bases, with 5 bases left between them. From germline, CDR1 is SEHNR and CDR2 FQNEAQ (reference sequence). There are 13 residues in the CDR3.

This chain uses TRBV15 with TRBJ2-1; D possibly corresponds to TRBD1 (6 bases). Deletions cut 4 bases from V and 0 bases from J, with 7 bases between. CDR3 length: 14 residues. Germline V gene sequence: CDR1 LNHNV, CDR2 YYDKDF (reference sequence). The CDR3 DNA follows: TGTGCCACCAGCACAGGGGTCTCCTACAATGAGCAGTTCTTC. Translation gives CATSTGVSYNEQFF.

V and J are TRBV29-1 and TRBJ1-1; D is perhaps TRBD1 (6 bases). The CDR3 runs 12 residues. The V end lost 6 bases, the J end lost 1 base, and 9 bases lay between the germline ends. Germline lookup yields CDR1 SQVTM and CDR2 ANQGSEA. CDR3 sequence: CSVGRGNTEAFF. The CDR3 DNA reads TGCAGCGTAGGCAGGGGGAACACTGAAGCTTTCTTT.

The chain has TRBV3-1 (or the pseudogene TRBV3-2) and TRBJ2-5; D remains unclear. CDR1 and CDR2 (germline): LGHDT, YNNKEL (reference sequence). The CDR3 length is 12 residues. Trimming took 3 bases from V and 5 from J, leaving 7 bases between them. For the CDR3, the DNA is TGTGCCAGCAGCCACCTAAAGGAGACCCAGTACTTC. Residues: CASSHLKETQYF.

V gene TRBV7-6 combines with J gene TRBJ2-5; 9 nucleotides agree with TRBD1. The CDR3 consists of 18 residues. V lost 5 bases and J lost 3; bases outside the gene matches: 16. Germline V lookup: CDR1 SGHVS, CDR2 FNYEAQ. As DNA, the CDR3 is TGTGCCAGCAGCCCGGGGCCAAGGACAGGGGTATTGGAAGAGACCCAGTACTTC. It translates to CASSPGPRTGVLEETQYF.

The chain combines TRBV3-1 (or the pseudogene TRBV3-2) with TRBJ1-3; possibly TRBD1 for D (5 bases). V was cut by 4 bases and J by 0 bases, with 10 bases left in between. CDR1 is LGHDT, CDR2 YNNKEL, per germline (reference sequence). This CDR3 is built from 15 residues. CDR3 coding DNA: TGTGCCAGCAGCCTTGGGGCGATCTCTGGAAACACCATATATTTT. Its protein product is CASSLGAISGNTIYF.

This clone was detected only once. As DNA, the CDR3 is TGCGCCAGCAGCCAACCGGGACTAGAAATCATAGGGCAGTATTTT. Translation gives CASSQPGLEIIGQYF. The chain recombines TRBV4-1 with TRBJ2-3, with 8 bases that match TRBD2. V lost 2 bases and J lost 11; bases outside the gene matches: 12. The CDR3 extends over 15 amino acids. Germline lookup yields CDR1 MGHRA and CDR2 YSYEKL.

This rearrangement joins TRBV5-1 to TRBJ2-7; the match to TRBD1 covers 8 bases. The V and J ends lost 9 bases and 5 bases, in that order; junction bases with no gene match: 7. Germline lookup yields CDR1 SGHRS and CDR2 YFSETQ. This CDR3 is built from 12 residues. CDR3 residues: CAKGQAGHEQYV. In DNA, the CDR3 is TGCGCCAAGGGACAGGCAGGACACGAGCAGTACGTC.

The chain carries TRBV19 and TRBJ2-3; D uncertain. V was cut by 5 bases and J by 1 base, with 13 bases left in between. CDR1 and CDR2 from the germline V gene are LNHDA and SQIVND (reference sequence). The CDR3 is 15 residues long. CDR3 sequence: CASSGPRRGTDTQYF. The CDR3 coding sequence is TGTGCCAGTAGTGGGCCCAGGCGTGGCACAGATACGCAGTATTTT.

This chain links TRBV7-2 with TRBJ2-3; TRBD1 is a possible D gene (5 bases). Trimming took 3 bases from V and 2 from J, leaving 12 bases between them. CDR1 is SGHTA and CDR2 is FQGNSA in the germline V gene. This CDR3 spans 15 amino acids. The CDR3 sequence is CASSLGRTNTDTQYF. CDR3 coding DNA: TGTGCCAGCAGCTTGGGGCGGACCAACACAGATACGCAGTATTTT.

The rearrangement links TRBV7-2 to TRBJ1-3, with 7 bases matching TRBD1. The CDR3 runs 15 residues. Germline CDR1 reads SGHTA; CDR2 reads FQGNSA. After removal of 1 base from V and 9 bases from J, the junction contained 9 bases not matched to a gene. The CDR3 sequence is CASSLGGTAVGTIYF. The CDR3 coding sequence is TGTGCCAGCAGCTTAGGAGGGACAGCTGTTGGCACCATATATTTT.

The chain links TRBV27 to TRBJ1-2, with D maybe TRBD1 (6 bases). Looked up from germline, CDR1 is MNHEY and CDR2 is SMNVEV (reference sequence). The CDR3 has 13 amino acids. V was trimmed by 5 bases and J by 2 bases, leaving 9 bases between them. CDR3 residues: CASSHGGNYGYTF. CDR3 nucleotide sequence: TGTGCCAGCAGTCATGGGGGCAACTATGGCTACACCTTC.

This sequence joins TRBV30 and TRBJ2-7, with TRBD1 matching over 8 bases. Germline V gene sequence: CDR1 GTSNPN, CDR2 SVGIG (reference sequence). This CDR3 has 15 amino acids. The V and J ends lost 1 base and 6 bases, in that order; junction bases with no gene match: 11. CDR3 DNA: TGTGCCTGGAGTGCGGACAGGGTCGAAACTGGCGAGCAGTACTTC. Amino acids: CAWSADRVETGEQYF.

The CDR3 here is CATSDSTLGGGAGNEQFF. In DNA form, the CDR3 reads TGTGCCACCAGTGATTCCACCTTAGGCGGGGGGGCCGGTAATGAGCAGTTCTTC. The genes are TRBV24-1 and TRBJ2-1, with TRBD2 matching over 9 bases. CDR3 length equals 18 residues. The germline CDR1 and CDR2 sequences are KGHDR and SFDVKD. The trim removed 2 bases at V and 7 bases at J, leaving 14 bases unmatched.

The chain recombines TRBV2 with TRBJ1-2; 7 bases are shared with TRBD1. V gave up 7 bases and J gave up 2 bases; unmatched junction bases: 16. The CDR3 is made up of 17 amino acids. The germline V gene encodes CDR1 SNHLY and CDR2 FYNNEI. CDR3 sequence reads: CASIRSQGGRLNYGYTF. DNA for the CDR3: TGTGCCAGCATCCGTTCTCAGGGGGGACGGTTAAACTATGGCTACACCTTC.

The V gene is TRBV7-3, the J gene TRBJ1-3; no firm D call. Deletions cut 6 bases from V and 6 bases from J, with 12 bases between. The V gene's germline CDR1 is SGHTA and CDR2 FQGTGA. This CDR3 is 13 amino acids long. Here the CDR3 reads CASRSSRENTIYF. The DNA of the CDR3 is TGTGCCAGCAGGTCCTCACGGGAAAACACCATATATTTT.

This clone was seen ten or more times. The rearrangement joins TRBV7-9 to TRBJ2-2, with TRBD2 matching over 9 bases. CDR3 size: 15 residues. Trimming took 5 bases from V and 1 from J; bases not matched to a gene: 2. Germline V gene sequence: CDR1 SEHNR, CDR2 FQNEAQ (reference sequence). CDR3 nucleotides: TGTGCCAGCAGCCTGACTAGCGGGAACACCGGGGAGCTGTTTTTT. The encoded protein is CASSLTSGNTGELFF. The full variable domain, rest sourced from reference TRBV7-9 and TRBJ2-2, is DTGVSQNPRHKITKRGQNVTFRCDPISEHNRLYWYRQTLGQGPEFLTYFQNEAQLEKSRLLSDRFSAERPKGSFSTLEIQRTEQGDSAMYLCASSLTSGNTGELFFGEGSRLTVL.

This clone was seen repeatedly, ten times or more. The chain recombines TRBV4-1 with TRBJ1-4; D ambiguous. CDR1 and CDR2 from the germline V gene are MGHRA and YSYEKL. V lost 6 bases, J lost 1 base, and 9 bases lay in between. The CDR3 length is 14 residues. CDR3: CASREGVTNEKLFF. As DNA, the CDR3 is TGCGCCAGCAGGGAGGGAGTAACTAATGAAAAACTGTTTTTT.

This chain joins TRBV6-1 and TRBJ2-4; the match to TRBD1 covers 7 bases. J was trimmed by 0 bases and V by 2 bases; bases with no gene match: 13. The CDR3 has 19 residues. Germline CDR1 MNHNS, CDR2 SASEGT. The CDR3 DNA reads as TGTGCCAGCAGTGAAAGGCCCCCAGGACAGGTGATAGCCAAAAACATTCAGTACTTC. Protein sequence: CASSERPPGQVIAKNIQYF.

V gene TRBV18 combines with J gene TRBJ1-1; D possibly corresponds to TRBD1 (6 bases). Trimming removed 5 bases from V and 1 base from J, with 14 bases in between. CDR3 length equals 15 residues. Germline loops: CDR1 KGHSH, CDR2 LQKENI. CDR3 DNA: TGTGCCAGCTCAACCCTGGGGGGGCAGAACACTGAAGCTTTCTTT. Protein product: CASSTLGGQNTEAFF.